Below, one T cell receptor (beta chain) is given with its context. Sequenced by immunoSEQ multiplex PCR; TCRdb stores in-frame clones only, minus some. The sample includes about 320,000 clones, more than 90% seen only once; the top ten take around 2.5%. These data come from a study of blood T cell repertoires in COVID-19. The CDR3 runs to 13 residues. Germline V lookup: CDR1 MNHEY, CDR2 SMNVEV (reference sequence). With 3 bases removed from V and 4 bases from J, the gap between germline ends came to 10 bases. What the recovered Cohort 3 donors had was two negative PCRs, clearance, or symptom resolution.

Sequencing was done on a sample of PBMCs or T cells enriched from blood (not recorded which). This sequence was found in a man aged 55 to 70 who had recovered from COVID-19. This chain joins TRBV27 and TRBJ2-7, with D unresolved. This CDR3 is CASSFSPRYEQYF. DNA for the CDR3: TGTGCCAGCAGTTTCTCCCCCCGTTACGAGCAGTACTTC.